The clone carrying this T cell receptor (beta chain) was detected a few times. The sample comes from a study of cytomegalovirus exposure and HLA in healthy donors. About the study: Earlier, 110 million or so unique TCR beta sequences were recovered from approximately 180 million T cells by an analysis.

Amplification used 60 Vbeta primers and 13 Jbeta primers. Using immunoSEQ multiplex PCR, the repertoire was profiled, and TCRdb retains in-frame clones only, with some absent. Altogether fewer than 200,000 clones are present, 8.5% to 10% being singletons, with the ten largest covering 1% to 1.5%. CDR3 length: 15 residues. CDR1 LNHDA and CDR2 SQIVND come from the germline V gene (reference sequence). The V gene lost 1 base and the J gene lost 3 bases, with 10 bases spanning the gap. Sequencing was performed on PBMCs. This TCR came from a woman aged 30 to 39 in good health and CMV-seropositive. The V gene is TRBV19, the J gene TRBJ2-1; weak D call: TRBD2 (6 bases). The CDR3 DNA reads TGTGCCAGTAGTATAGGGGGAGGAGGCTACAATGAGCAGTTCTTC. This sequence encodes CASSIGGGGYNEQFF.